This T cell receptor (beta chain) was sequenced in a study of blood T cell repertoires in COVID-19. Study-level background: COVID-19 samples collected from the United States, Italy and Spain covered acute and convalescent phases. The analysed material was cDNA or gDNA that came from T cells, B-cell-depleted T cells, or PBMCs.

This CDR3 contains 14 residues. CDR1 and CDR2 from the germline V gene are SEHNR and FQNEAQ (reference sequence). The ends were cut back, 1 base at V and 4 bases at J, with 10 bases in the middle. As originally analysed: From reference gene primer amplification, estimates of nucleated cell counts were derived. The repertoire was sequenced with immunoSEQ multiplex PCR; TCRdb's copy has only in-frame clones and lacks some. The D gene and trimming were derived from the DNA, and the V and J assignments and clone size from that table. This sample carries more than 400,000 clones, roughly 88% of them seen once, and the ten largest clones take approximately 3.4%.

The specimen sequenced was peripheral blood. The J gene is TRBJ1-1, the V gene TRBV7-9, with no clear D. The origin of this receptor is a human donor in a cohort sampled during active COVID-19. CDR3 in amino acids: CASSLGGFVTEAFF. The CDR3 region has the DNA TGTGCCAGCAGCTTAGGAGGGTTCGTCACTGAAGCTTTCTTT.